This entry concerns a single T cell receptor beta chain. TCRdb's copy holds only in-frame clones and misses some; the assay was immunoSEQ multiplex PCR. In the table there are some 100,000 clones, 89% of which are singletons. The data belong to a study of PD-L1 blockade in urothelial cancer. The time point denotes: pretreatment peripheral blood. The TCR comes from a woman of 80 years or more with urothelial cancer. Sample: PBMCs, taken around atezolizumab (anti-PD-L1) treatment.

The CDR3 spells CASSPNPGQGSHGYTF. The CDR3 coding sequence is TGTGCCAGCAGCCCAAACCCGGGACAGGGATCTCATGGCTACACCTTC. J is TRBJ1-2 and V is TRBV9; 9 bases are shared with TRBD1. Germline V gene sequence: CDR1 SGDLS, CDR2 YYNGEE. The CDR3 length is 16 residues. V shed 4 bases and J 6 bases; nucleotides not matched to a gene: 13. The whole variable domain, filled in from reference TRBV9 and TRBJ1-2, reads DSGVTQTPKHLITATGQRVTLRCSPRSGDLSVYWYQQSLDQGLQFLIQYYNGEERAKGNILERFSAQQFPDLHSELNLSSLELGDSALYFCASSPNPGQGSHGYTFGSGTRLTVV.